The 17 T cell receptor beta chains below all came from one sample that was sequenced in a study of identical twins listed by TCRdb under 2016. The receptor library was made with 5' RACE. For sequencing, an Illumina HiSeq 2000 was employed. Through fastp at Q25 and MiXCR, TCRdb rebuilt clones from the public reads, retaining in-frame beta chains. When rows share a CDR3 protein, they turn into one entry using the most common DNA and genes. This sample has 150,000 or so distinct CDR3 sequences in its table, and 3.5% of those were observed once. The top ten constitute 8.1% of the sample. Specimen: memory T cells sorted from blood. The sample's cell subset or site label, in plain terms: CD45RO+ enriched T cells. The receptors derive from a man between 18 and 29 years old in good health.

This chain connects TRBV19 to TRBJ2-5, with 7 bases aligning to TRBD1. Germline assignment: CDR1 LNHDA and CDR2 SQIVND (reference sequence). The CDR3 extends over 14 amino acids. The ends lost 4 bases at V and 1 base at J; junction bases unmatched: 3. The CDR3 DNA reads TGTGCCAGTAGTACTCGACAGGGCCAAGAGACCCAGTACTTC. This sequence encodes CASSTRQGQETQYF. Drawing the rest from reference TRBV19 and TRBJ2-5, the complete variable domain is DGGITQSPKYLFRKEGQNVTLSCEQNLNHDAMYWYRQDPGQGLRLIYYSQIVNDFQKGDIAEGYSVSREKKESFPLTVTSAQKNPTAFYLCASSTRQGQETQYFGPGTRLLVL.

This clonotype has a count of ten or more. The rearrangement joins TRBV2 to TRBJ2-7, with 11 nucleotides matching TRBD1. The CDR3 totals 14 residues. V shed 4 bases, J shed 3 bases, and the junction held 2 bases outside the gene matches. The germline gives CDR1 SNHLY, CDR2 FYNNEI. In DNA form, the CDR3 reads TGTGCCAGCAGTGGGGGACAGGGGGTCTACGAGCAGTACTTC. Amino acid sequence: CASSGGQGVYEQYF. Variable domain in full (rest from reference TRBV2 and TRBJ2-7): EPEVTQTPSHQVTQMGQEVILRCVPISNHLYFYWYRQILGQKVEFLVSFYNNEISEKSEIFDDQFSVERPDGSNFTLKIRSTKLEDSAMYFCASSGGQGVYEQYFGPGTRLTVT.

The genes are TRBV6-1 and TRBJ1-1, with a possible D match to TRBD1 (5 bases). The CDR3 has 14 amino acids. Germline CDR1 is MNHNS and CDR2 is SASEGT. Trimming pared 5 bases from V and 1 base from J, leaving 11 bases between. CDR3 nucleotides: TGTGCCAGCAGTCATGGGGGTCGGAACACTGAAGCTTTCTTT. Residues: CASSHGGRNTEAFF.

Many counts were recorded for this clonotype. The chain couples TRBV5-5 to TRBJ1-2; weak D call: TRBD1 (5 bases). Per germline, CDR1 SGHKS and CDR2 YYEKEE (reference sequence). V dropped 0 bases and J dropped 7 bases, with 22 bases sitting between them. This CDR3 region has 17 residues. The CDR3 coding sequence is TGTGCCAGCAGCTTGGTTCGCGGAGGATGGACAACCGGTGGCTACACCTTC. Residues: CASSLVRGGWTTGGYTF.

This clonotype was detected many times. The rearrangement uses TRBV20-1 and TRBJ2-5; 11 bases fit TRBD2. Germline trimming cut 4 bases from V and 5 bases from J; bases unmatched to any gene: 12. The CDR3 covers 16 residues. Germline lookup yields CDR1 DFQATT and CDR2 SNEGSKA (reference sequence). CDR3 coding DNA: TGCAGTGCTAAGGAAACTAGCGGGAGTCACTGGGAGACCCAGTACTTC. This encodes CSAKETSGSHWETQYF.

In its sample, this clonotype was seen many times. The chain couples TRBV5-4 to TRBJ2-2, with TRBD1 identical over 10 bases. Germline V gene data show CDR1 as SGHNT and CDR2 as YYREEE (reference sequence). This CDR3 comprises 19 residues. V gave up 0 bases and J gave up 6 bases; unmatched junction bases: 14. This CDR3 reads CASSLAGTGATLRAGELFF. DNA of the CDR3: TGTGCCAGCAGCTTGGCCGGGACAGGGGCAACCCTTCGCGCCGGGGAGCTGTTTTTT.

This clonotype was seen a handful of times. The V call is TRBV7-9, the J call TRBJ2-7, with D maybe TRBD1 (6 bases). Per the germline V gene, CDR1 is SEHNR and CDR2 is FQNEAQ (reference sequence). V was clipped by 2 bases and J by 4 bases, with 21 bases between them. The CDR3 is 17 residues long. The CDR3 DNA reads TGTGCCAGCAGCTTAACCCCGGCCCGCAGGGGTCGTTACGAGCAGTACTTC. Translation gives CASSLTPARRGRYEQYF.

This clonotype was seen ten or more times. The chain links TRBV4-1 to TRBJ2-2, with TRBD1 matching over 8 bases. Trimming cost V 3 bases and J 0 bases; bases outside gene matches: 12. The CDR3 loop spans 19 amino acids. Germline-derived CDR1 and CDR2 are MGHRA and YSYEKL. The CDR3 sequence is CASSHPRDRGPANTGELFF. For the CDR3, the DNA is TGCGCCAGCAGCCACCCTCGCGACAGGGGACCCGCGAACACCGGGGAGCTGTTTTTT.

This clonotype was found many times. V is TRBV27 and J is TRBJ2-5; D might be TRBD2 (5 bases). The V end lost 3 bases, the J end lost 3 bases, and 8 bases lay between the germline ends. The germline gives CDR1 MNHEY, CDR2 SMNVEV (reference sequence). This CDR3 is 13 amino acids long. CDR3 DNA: TGTGCCAGCAGTTTCTCGCGGGAAGAGACCCAGTACTTC. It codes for CASSFSREETQYF.

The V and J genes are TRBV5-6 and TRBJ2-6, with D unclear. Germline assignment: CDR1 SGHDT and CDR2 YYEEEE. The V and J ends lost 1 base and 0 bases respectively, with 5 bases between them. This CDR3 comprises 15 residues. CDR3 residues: CASSLPGSGANVLTF. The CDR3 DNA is TGTGCCAGCAGCTTGCCAGGCTCTGGGGCCAACGTCCTGACTTTC.

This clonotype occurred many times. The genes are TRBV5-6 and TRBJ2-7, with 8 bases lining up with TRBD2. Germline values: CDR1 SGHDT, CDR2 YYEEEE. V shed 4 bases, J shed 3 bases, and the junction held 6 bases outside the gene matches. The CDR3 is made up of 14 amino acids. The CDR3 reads CASSGWLAGYEQYF. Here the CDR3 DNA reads TGTGCCAGCAGCGGGTGGCTAGCGGGCTACGAGCAGTACTTC.

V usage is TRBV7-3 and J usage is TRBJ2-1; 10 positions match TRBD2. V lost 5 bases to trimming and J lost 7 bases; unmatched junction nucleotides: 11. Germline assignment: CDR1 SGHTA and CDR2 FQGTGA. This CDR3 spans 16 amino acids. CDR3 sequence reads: CASSPQAGGPRNEQFF. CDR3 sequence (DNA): TGTGCCAGCAGCCCCCAAGCGGGAGGGCCTAGGAATGAGCAGTTCTTC.

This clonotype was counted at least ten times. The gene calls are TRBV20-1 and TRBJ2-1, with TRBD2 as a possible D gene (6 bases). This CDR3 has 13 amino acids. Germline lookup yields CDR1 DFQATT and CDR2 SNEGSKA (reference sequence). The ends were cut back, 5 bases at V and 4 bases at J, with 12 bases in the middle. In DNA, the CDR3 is TGCAGTGCTCCCTCCAGCGGGTACAATGAGCAGTTCTTC. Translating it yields CSAPSSGYNEQFF.

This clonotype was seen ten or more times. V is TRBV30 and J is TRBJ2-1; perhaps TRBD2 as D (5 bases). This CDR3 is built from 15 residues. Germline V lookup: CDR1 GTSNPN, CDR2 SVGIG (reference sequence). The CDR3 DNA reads TGTGTCGTAACGGTAGGGCTAGCACGCGAAAGTGAGCAGTTCTTC. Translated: CVVTVGLARESEQFF.

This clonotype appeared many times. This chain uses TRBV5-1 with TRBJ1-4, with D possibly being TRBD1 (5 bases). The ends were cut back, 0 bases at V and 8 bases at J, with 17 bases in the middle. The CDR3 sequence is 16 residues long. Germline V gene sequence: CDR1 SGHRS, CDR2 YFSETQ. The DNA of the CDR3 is TGCGCCAGCAGCTTGGAAGCCGGGGGTTGGGAAGAAAAACTGTTTTTT. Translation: CASSLEAGGWEEKLFF. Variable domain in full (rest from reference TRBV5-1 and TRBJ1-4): KAGVTQTPRYLIKTRGQQVTLSCSPISGHRSVSWYQQTPGQGLQFLFEYFSETQRNKGNFPGRFSGRQFSNSRSEMNVSTLELGDSALYLCASSLEAGGWEEKLFFGSGTQLSVL.

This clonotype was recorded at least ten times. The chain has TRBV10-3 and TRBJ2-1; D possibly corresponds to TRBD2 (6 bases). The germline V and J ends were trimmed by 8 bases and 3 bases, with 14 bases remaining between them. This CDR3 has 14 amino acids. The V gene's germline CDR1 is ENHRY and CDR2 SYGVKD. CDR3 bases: TGTGCCATCGCGGGACCCCAGGGCTACAATGAGCAGTTCTTC. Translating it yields CAIAGPQGYNEQFF.

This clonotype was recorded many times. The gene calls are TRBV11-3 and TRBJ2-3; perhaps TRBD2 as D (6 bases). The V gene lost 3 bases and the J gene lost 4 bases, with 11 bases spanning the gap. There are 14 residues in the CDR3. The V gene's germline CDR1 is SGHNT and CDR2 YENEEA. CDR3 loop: CASSLGGTPDTQYF. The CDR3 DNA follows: TGTGCCAGCAGCTTGGGCGGGACCCCAGATACGCAGTATTTT.